The subject of this entry is one T cell receptor (beta chain). Its target is not known. Authors' methods: For the immunoSEQ data, sequences were junction-only without quality scores, so filtering differed. Profiling relied on immunoSEQ multiplex PCR, and the TCRdb table lists in-frame clones only, not all of them. V and J calls and clone size follow that table, whereas D and trimming were derived from the DNA. The sample lists a few million clones; more than 90% were seen once. The entry originates in a study of shared clonotypes between healthy human individuals. Study-level background: Researchers assigned three CD4 naive, three CD4 memory, two CD8 naive and one CD8 memory plate to each donor. Study results and caveats: Clonotypes not shared had lower generation probabilities than those common to all four donors.

The CDR3 spans 15 residues. CDR1 and CDR2 from the germline V gene are SGHDT and YYEEEE. The V and J ends lost 0 bases and 8 bases, in that order; junction bases with no gene match: 8. The rearrangement links TRBV5-6 to TRBJ1-2; 9 bases agree with TRBD1. The sample taken for sequencing was naive CD4+ T cells sorted from blood. Noted subset: CD45RA+ positively selected. The source is a man aged 18 to 35 in good health. The CDR3 coding sequence is TGTGCCAGCAGCTTGGTCGGGACAGGGAATCGCGGCTACACCTTC. It is translated as CASSLVGTGNRGYTF.